Only one count was recorded for the clone carrying this TCR beta chain. Participants, about 18 to 95 years old, spanned under 25 US areas. The sample originates from a study of blood T cell repertoires in COVID-19. On the study more broadly: Nucleic acid was either cDNA or gDNA, and it came from T cells, B-cell-depleted T cells, or PBMCs.

In the original processing: The assay estimated nucleated cells by amplifying reference gene primers. TCRdb's table, derived via immunoSEQ multiplex PCR, lists solely in-frame clones and lacks some. That table furnishes V, J and clone size, whereas the DNA furnished D and trimming. The table has more than 300,000 clones, roughly 90% seen once. The CDR3 spans 16 residues. Trimming removed 4 bases from V and 2 bases from J; junction bases left unmatched: 6. Germline CDR1 is LNHDA and CDR2 is SQIVND (reference sequence). The source of this sequence is a woman aged 25 to 39 who had recovered from COVID-19. V and J are TRBV19 and TRBJ1-5; 9 bases align to TRBD1. Source material: PBMCs or T cells enriched from blood (not recorded which). CDR3 residues: CASSKGQGGGNQPQHF. CDR3 nucleotides: TGTGCCAGTAGTAAGGGACAGGGCGGTGGCAATCAGCCCCAGCATTTT.